Detailed here is one T cell receptor (beta chain). The read ends 3 residues early relative to the CDR3; the germline J gene fills the gap. Profiled with immunoSEQ multiplex PCR; TCRdb holds only in-frame clones, not every one. Its clone listing holds 25,000 or so clones. Recipients received nonmyeloablative bone marrow transplants from related graft donors, with transient mixed chimerism. The data belong to a study of Tregs in tolerant kidney transplant recipients. V was shortened by 2 bases and J by 1 base, with 6 bases between the two germline ends. The CDR3 is made up of 13 amino acids. The germline gives CDR1 MNHEY, CDR2 SVGEGT.

The TCR comes from a human patient who received a combined kidney and bone marrow transplant. Some T cells may be the graft donor's. The V call is TRBV6-2 or TRBV6-3, the J call TRBJ2-7, with a weak D call TRBD1 (5 bases). Sequences were derived from CD4+ T cells from blood (PBMCs), sampled 6 months after the transplant. The CDR3 bases that were read are TGTGCCAGCAGTTACCCAGGGTCCTACGAG. It codes for CASSYPGSYE. The entire CDR3 protein reads CASSYPGSYEQYF.